This T cell receptor (beta chain) was sequenced in a study of CD8+CD57+ T cells in acquired aplastic anemia. The overall study: Roughly 3 ug was the average amount of DNA from sorted CD4+ and CD8+ cells. General study results and limits: Between patients and controls, twenty-nine CD8+ CDR3 sequences were found in common.

Genomic DNA templated the TCR beta VDJ and CDR3 profiling. MiXCR, run by TCRdb on the reads, gives a single entry per CDR3 protein. Among 200,000 to 250,000 distinct CDR3 sequences listed, almost 50% were seen once. For sequencing, patients were chosen who had shown expansion of CD8+CD57+ cells by flow cytometry. Severe acquired aplastic anemia was the diagnosis recorded for all patients. At least ten counts were recorded for this clonotype. Its specificity is not known. Looked up from germline, CDR1 is SNHLY and CDR2 is FYNNEI. The CDR3 runs to 14 residues. Trimming left V 4 bases short and J 5 bases short, with 9 bases between.

The specimen was sorted CD4+, CD8+, or CD8+CD57+ T cells (not recorded which) from PBMCs. The sequence was obtained from a human donor with aplastic anemia. The rearrangement joins TRBV2 to TRBJ1-6; no firm D call. CDR3 region: CASSGVADNSPLHF. The CDR3, as DNA: TGTGCCAGCAGTGGGGTAGCTGATAATTCACCCCTCCACTTT.